The sequence of this TCR beta chain was determined in a study of CD4 T cells in relation to SARS-CoV-2 and coronaviruses. Regarding this clone: The antigen remains undetermined.

TCRdb keeps only in-frame clones here, not all; method: immunoSEQ multiplex PCR. The repertoire holds just over 15,000 clones, with 75% to 85% as singletons. Unexposed donor CD4+ T cells date from 2011-2018, before the COVID-19 pandemic. Isolation of CD4+ T cells took place after less than twelve days in culture. CDR3 size: 14 residues. Trimming cost V 4 bases and J 5 bases; bases outside gene matches: 2. Germline V CDR1 and CDR2: SGHKS, YYEKEE (reference sequence). The sequencing input was CD4+ T cells from PBMCs, cultured in vitro. The source is a human donor in good health. This rearrangement joins TRBV5-5 to TRBJ2-3, with 12 bases fitting TRBD1. CDR3 protein: CASSRDRGQDTQYF. CDR3 in DNA: TGTGCCAGCAGCCGGGACAGGGGGCAAGATACGCAGTATTTT.